The rows below give T cell receptor beta chains drawn from one sample of a study of blood T cell repertoires in COVID-19. TCRdb keeps only in-frame clones here, not all; method: immunoSEQ multiplex PCR. The table includes hundreds of thousands of clones, roughly 90% detected once. The sample was peripheral blood. The source of these receptors is a woman in her thirties with active or convalescent COVID-19. The CDR3 runs from the conserved cysteine through the conserved F or W. D genes are given only for firm matches. Clone size is given for some rows only: seen once, a few or many times, or a class if the clone is expanded.

size: -; V: TRBV9; D: -; J: TRBJ1-3; CDR3: CASSALMGGDTIYF; DNA: TGTGCCAGCAGCGCCCTGATGGGGGGGGACACCATATATTTT
size: -; V: TRBV4-2; D: -; J: TRBJ1-2; CDR3: CASSQEVVSYYGYTF; DNA: TGTGCCAGCAGCCAAGAAGTCGTTAGCTACTATGGCTACACCTTC
size: -; V: TRBV21-1; D: -; J: TRBJ2-4; CDR3: CARLAGRLKNIQYF; DNA: TGTGCCAGGCTAGCGGGTCGGCTCAAAAACATTCAGTACTTC
size: -; V: TRBV29-1; D: -; J: TRBJ2-5; CDR3: CSVRGQETQYF; DNA: TGCAGCGTCCGGGGACAAGAGACCCAGTACTTC
size: -; V: TRBV24-1; D: TRBD1; J: TRBJ2-1; CDR3: CATSDKSRGSYNEQFF; DNA: TGTGCCACCAGTGATAAGTCCAGGGGGTCATACAATGAGCAGTTCTTC
size: -; V: TRBV29-1; D: TRBD1; J: TRBJ1-1; CDR3: CSVWRDREINTEAFF; DNA: TGCAGCGTTTGGAGAGACAGGGAGATAAACACTGAAGCTTTCTTT
size: -; V: TRBV7-9; D: TRBD1; J: TRBJ1-1; CDR3: CASSSPTTGVNTEAFF; DNA: TGTGCCAGCAGCTCCCCAACGACAGGGGTGAACACTGAAGCTTTCTTT
size: -; V: TRBV5-1; D: TRBD2; J: TRBJ2-5; CDR3: CASFEGAGETQYF; DNA: TGCGCCAGCTTCGAAGGAGCGGGGGAGACCCAGTACTTC
size: -; V: TRBV19; D: TRBD2; J: TRBJ2-2; CDR3: CATKLAANTGELFF; DNA: TGTGCCACCAAACTAGCGGCGAACACCGGGGAGCTGTTTTTT
size: -; V: TRBV7-9; D: -; J: TRBJ1-3; CDR3: CASSFNLAGASGNTIYF; DNA: TGTGCCAGCAGTTTCAATCTGGCAGGGGCCTCTGGAAACACCATATATTTT
size: -; V: TRBV27; D: -; J: TRBJ2-7; CDR3: CASNAGRGYEQYF; DNA: TGTGCCAGCAACGCCGGGCGGGGCTACGAGCAGTACTTC
size: -; V: TRBV2; D: TRBD2; J: TRBJ2-5; CDR3: CASSETRGGKETQYF; DNA: TGTGCCAGCAGTGAGACACGGGGGGGAAAAGAGACCCAGTACTTC
size: once; V: TRBV23-1; D: TRBD1; J: TRBJ2-2; CDR3: CASSQYWDRQNTGELFF; DNA: TGCGCCAGCAGTCAATACTGGGACAGGCAGAACACCGGGGAGCTGTTTTTT
size: -; V: TRBV7-9; D: TRBD2; J: TRBJ2-3; CDR3: CASSPRLWERGNTDTQYF; DNA: TGTGCCAGCAGCCCGCGTCTCTGGGAGCGGGGGAACACAGATACGCAGTATTTT
size: -; V: TRBV6-5; D: -; J: TRBJ2-3; CDR3: CASRALADTQYF; DNA: TGTGCCAGCAGAGCACTAGCTGATACGCAGTATTTT
size: -; V: TRBV16; D: TRBD1; J: TRBJ1-2; CDR3: CASSQSGQPNYGYTF; DNA: TGTGCCAGCAGCCAATCGGGACAGCCAAACTATGGCTACACCTTC